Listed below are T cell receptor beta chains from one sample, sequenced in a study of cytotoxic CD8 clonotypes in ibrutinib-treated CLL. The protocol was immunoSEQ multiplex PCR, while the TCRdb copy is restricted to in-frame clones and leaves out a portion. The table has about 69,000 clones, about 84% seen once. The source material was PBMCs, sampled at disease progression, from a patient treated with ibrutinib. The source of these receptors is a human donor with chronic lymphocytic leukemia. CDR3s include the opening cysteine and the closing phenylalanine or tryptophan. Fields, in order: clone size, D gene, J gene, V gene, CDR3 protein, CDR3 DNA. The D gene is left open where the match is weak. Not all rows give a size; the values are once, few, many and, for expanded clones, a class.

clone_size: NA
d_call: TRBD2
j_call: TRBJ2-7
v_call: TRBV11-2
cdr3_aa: CASSGRGEQYF
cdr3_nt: TGTGCCAGCAGCGGGAGGGGCGAGCAGTACTTC

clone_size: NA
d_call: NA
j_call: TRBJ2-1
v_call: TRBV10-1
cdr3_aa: CASSESWGGLHEQFF
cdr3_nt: TGCGCCAGCAGTGAGTCGTGGGGGGGGCTTCATGAGCAGTTCTTC

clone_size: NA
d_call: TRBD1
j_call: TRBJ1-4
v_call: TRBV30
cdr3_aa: CAWSVKDRGLEKLFF
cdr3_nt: TGTGCCTGGAGTGTTAAGGACAGGGGGCTTGAAAAACTGTTTTTT

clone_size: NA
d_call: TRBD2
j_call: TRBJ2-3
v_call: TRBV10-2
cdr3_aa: CASSESAGVLDTQYF
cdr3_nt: TGCGCCAGCAGTGAATCAGCGGGGGTTTTAGATACGCAGTATTTT

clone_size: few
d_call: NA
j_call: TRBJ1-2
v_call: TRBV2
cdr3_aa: CASSKQGNYGYTF
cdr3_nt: TGTGCCAGCTCGAAACAGGGAAACTATGGCTACACCTTC

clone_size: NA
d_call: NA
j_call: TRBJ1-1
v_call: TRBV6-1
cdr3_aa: CASSEAPSGAFF
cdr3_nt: TGTGCCAGCAGTGAAGCTCCCAGTGGGGCTTTCTTT

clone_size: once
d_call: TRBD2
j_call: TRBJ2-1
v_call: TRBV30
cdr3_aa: CAWTRLAGINEQFF
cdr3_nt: TGTGCCTGGACAAGACTAGCGGGAATCAATGAGCAGTTCTTC

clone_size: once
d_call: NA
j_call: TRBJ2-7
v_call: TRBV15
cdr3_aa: CATSQRTALYEQYF
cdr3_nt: TGTGCCACCAGCCAGCGGACAGCCCTCTACGAGCAGTACTTC

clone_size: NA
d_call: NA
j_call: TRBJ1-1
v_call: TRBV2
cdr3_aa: CASRREDTEAFF
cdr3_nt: TGTGCCAGCAGACGGGAAGACACTGAAGCTTTCTTT

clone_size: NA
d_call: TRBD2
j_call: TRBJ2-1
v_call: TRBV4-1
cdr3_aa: CASSRDHPAGGYNEQFF
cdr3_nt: TGCGCCAGCAGCCGGGACCATCCCGCGGGGGGCTACAATGAGCAGTTCTTC

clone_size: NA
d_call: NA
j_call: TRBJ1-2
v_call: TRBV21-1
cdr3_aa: CASSKGLKTALGGPYGYTF
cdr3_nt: TGTGCCAGCAGCAAAGGGCTAAAGACTGCGTTGGGGGGCCCCTATGGCTACACCTTC

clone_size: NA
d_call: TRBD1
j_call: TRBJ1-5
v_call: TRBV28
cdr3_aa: CASSLGGQGRYQPQHF
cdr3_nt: TGTGCCAGCTCTTTGGGCGGACAGGGGAGGTATCAGCCCCAGCATTTT

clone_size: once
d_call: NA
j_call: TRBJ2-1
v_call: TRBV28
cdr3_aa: CASSAGPAIYNEQFF
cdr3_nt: TGTGCCAGCAGTGCCGGGCCTGCTATATACAATGAGCAGTTCTTC

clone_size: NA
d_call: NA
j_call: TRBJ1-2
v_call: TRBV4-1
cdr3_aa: CASSQGRFGGIYGYTF
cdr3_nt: TGCGCCAGCAGCCAAGGAAGGTTCGGGGGGATCTATGGCTACACCTTC

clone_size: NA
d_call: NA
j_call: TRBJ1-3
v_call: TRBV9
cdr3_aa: CASGSLYGNTIYF
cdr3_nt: TGTGCCAGCGGGTCCCTATACGGAAACACCATATATTTT

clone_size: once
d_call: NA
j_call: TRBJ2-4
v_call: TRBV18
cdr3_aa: CASSRLVENIQYF
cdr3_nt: TGTGCCAGCTCACGGCTAGTGGAAAACATTCAGTACTTC

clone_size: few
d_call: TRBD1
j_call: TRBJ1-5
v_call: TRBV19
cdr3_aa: CASKTTGSNQPQHF
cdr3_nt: TGTGCCAGTAAGACGACAGGGTCCAATCAGCCCCAGCATTTT

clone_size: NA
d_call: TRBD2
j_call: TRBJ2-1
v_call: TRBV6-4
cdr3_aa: CASSAGTSGGMYNEQFF
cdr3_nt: TGTGCCAGCAGTGCCGGGACTAGCGGGGGGATGTACAATGAGCAGTTCTTC

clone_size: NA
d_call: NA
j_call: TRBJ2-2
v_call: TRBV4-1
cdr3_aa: CASSAGRGWNTGELFF
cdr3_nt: TGCGCCAGCAGCGCAGGTAGGGGCTGGAACACCGGGGAGCTGTTTTTT

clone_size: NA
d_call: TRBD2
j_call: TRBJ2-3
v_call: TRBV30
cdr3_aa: CAWTSGLTDTQYF
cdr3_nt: TGTGCCTGGACTAGCGGGTTAACAGATACGCAGTATTTT

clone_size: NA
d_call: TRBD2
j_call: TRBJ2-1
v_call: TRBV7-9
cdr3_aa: CASSSPGGSTYNEQFF
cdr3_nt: TGTGCCAGCAGCTCCCCGGGGGGGTCAACCTACAATGAGCAGTTCTTC

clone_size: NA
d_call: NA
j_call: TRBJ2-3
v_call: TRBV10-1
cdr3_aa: CASRASGGQSDTQYF
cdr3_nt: TGCGCCAGCAGGGCGTCCGGGGGGCAGTCAGATACGCAGTATTTT

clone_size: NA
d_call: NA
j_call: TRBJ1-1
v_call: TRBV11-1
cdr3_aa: CASSPGYMNTEAFF
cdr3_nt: TGTGCCAGCAGCCCGGGGTACATGAACACTGAAGCTTTCTTT

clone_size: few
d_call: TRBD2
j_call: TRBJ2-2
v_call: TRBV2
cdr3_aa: CASSDFSGRATGELFF
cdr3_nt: TGTGCCAGCAGTGATTTTAGCGGGAGGGCCACCGGGGAGCTGTTTTTT

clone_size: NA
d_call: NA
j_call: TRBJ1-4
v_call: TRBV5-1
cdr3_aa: CASSLRWSQGEKLFF
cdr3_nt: TGCGCCAGCAGCTTGCGGTGGAGTCAAGGGGAAAAACTGTTTTTT

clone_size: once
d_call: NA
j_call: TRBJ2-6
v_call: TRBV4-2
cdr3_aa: CASSQTDGSGANVLTF
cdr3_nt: TGTGCCAGCAGCCAGACGGATGGCTCTGGGGCCAACGTCCTGACTTTC

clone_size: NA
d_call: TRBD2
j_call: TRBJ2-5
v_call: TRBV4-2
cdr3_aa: CASSQDVGREGYQETQYF
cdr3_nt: TGTGCCAGCAGCCAAGACGTGGGCCGGGAGGGCTACCAAGAGACCCAGTACTTC

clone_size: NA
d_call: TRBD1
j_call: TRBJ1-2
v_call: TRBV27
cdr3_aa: CASSLYRGLGYTF
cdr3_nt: TGTGCCAGCAGTTTATACAGGGGGCTGGGCTACACCTTC

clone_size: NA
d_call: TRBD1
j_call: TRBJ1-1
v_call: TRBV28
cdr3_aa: CASSSGGTTEAFF
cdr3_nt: TGTGCCAGCAGCTCAGGGGGTACCACTGAAGCTTTCTTT